This T cell receptor beta chain was observed in a study of memory CD4+ T cells and cytomegalovirus serostatus. Study-wide background: Of the healthy Belgian adults, several were CMV seropositive and about two dozen seronegative. Broader study findings: CMV serostatus prediction reached median AUC roughly 0.95, or 0.91 with US-trained model. About 40% of the roughly 160 known CMV-associated TCRbeta sequences appeared in CD4+ memory.

The CDR3 is 17 residues long. Trimming cost V 4 bases and J 2 bases; bases outside gene matches: 9. CDR1 and CDR2 (germline): MRHNA, SNTAGT. Single viable CD3+CD4+CD8-CD45RO+ cells were sorted as the memory CD4+ T cells. Donors' CMV status reflects serum IgG against pp150, pp28, p38, p52. Note on this clone: Its antigen is unknown.

Clones were read by immunoSEQ multiplex PCR, and TCRdb kept only the in-frame ones, dropping some. The sample lists roughly 53,000 clones; 70% to 80% were seen once. The sequence came from an adult in good health and CMV-seronegative. This chain links TRBV6-4 with TRBJ2-1; 9 positions agree with TRBD1. Source material: memory CD4+ T cells from blood. CDR3 residues: CASSGPHRGPTYNEQFF. The CDR3 DNA follows: TGTGCCAGCAGTGGGCCTCACAGGGGGCCCACCTACAATGAGCAGTTCTTC.